The entry below gives a single T cell receptor (beta chain) sequence along with its context. Its target is not known. The run depth of the assay was deep. Data came from immunoSEQ multiplex PCR; TCRdb stores just in-frame clones and leaves some out. The sample lists about 2.1 million clones, approximately 94% occurring once. The CDR3 is 18 residues long. The germline V gene has CDR1 MGHRA and CDR2 YSYEKL. V trimming: 0 bases; J trimming: 8 bases; junction bases outside the gene matches: 18. The data derive from a study of shared clonotypes between healthy human individuals. Study in general: CD4 naive cells filled three plates per donor, CD4 memory three, CD8 naive two and CD8 memory one. General study findings and limits: Researchers sampled only blood; tissue repertoires likely differ.

CD8 cells regarded as naive lacked CD45RO, were positively chosen for CCR7, and omitted terminally differentiated effector memory CD45RA+ cells. This TCR was recovered from a man between 18 and 29 years old in good health. Some clones in this sample may be carry-over from other donors' samples. The sequencing input was naive CD8+ T cells from PBMCs. The chain is built from TRBV4-1 and TRBJ1-2; 7 bases are shared with TRBD1. CDR3 amino acids: CASSQDYPMDRRYLGYTF. Here the CDR3 DNA reads TGCGCCAGCAGCCAAGATTACCCCATGGACAGGAGATACCTGGGCTACACCTTC.